This paragraph reports one T cell receptor beta chain. Time point denoted: patch test 3, about 24 weeks after DPC sensitization. Treatment reported: therapeutic diphenylcyclopropenone sensitization with weekly scalp DPC. Each CDR3 protein gets one entry after TCRdb re-called the RACE reads with MiXCR. The sample yields 80,000 to 100,000 distinct CDR3 sequences, roughly 27% seen once. The data originate from a study of human T cells and chemical hapten exposure. CDR3 length: 16 residues. The V gene lost 0 bases and the J gene lost 4 bases, with 16 bases spanning the gap. Germline CDR1 reads DFQATT; CDR2 reads SNEGSKA (reference sequence).

The material sequenced was whole blood, taken in connection with sensitization to the hapten diphenylcyclopropenone (DPC). This chain links TRBV20-1 with TRBJ1-5, with D possibly matching TRBD1 (6 bases). This TCR derives from a man aged 35-49 years with alopecia areata. Some clones in this sample may be carry-over from other donors' samples. DNA of the CDR3: TGCAGTGCTAGAGATCGGGGGCCCGCTAGTAATCAGCCCCAGCATTTT. Translation: CSARDRGPASNQPQHF.